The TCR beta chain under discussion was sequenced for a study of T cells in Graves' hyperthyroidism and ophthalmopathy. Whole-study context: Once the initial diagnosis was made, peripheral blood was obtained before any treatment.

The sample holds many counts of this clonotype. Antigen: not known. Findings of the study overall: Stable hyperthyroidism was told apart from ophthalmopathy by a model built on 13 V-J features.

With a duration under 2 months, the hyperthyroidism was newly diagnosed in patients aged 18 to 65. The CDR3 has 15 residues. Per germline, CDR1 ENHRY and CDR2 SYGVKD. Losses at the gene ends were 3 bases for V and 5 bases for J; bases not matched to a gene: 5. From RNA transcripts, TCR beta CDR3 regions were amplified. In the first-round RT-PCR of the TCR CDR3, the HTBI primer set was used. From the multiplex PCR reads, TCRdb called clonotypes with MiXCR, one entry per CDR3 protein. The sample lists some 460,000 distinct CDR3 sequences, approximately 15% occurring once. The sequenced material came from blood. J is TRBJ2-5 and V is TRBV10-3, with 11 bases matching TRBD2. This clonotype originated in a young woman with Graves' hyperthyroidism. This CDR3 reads CAISEVAGGQETQYF. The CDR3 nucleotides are TGTGCCATCAGTGAAGTAGCGGGGGGGCAGGAGACCCAGTACTTC.